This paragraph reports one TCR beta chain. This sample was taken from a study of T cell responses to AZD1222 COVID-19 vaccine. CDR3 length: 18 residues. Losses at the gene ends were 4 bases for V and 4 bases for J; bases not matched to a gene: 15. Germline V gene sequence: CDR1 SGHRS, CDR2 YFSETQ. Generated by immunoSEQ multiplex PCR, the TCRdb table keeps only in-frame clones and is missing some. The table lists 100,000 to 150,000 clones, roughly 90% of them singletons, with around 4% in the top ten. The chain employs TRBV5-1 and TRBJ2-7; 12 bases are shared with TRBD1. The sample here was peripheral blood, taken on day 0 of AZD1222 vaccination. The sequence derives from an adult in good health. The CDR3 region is CASSHPGTGGRGGYEQYF. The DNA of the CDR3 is TGCGCCAGCAGCCATCCCGGGACAGGGGGCAGAGGGGGATACGAGCAGTACTTC.